One TCR beta chain is described in this entry. The specificity of this receptor is unknown. Base qualities are missing; no much larger clone stands one base away. The immunoSEQ assay was applied to genomic DNA for TCRB CDR3 sequencing. The original pipeline was this. Analyses were restricted to productive TCRB rearrangements. Clonality was calculated as a Shannon entropy-based productive clonality index, and a clone was defined by a unique TCRB CDR3 sequence. Repertoire overlap for a pair of samples was computed from each clone's template counts relative to total templates per sample. V-gene usage from TCRB sequencing and V-gene usage measured by flow cytometry were correlated (Spearman r of about 0.56). As stored in TCRdb, this immuneACCESS dataset retains in-frame rearrangements with V and J assigned. A fraction of the clones does not appear; measured against another copy, unresolved V genes explain less than half of the discrepancy, and the remainder lacks a known reason. That table supplies the V and J calls and clone size; D and trimming were determined from the DNA. Across this sample there are about 20,000 clones, with over 70% seen only once. The ten largest clonotypes hold roughly 5.3% of the sample.

The source of the sample is a study of somatic mutations in cytotoxic T cells in rheumatoid arthritis (dated by TCRdb to the late 2010s). Background on the whole study: Sorted V beta1+ cells also underwent TCRB sequencing, and some V beta antibody-stained T-cell populations were flow-sorted at nearly 100% purity on a FACSAria II or Sony SH800. Patient and control groups had essentially identical median ages. Whether expanded CD8+ T-cell clones in untreated, newly diagnosed rheumatoid arthritis carry somatic mutations was the study question, and clonality was characterized with TCRB deep sequencing. TCRB deep sequencing was performed for approximately 60 rheumatoid arthritis patients and approximately 20 healthy controls.

Findings and caveats that apply to the study as a whole: CD8+ T-cell clonality did not differ significantly between rheumatoid arthritis patients and age-matched healthy controls. Healthy controls showed no age-related increase in CD8+ clonality, whereas patients did (Spearman r of about 0.53). Viral specificity could not be ruled out by absence from virus-specific databases, and the antigen targets of the expanded CD8+ clones remained unknown. In about an eighth of the roughly 65 patients, more than 20% of CD8+ cells belonged to the largest CD8+ clone, while several identical CD8+ TCRB sequences were shared between blood and synovial fluid.

Healthy controls were about 19 blood donors whose buffy coats were used, with a median age of around 50 years (range about 21-80) and about 55% female. Positive magnetic bead selection on an AutoMACS was used to isolate CD4+ and CD8+ cells, with flow cytometry used to check purity. Isolation of peripheral blood mononuclear cells was done through Ficoll-Paque PLUS density gradient separation. Using Nucleospin Tissue or Tissue XS kits, DNA was extracted from CD4-enriched, CD8-enriched or PBMC samples, with quantification by a Qubit 2.0 fluorometer. The TCR sequence derives from a man in his sixties in good health. Sequencing input: CD8+ T cells sorted from blood.

The nucleotides read TGTGCCAGCAGCCCCGGACAGGGAGGAACTGAAGCTTTCTTT. Its coded protein is CASSPGQGGTEAFF. The V gene is TRBV7-6 and the J gene is TRBJ1-1; 8 bases in the middle match TRBD1. Trimming takes 5 bases off V and 5 bases off J; junction bases not matched to a gene: 7. CDR1 and CDR2 are drawn from the germline V gene: SGHVS, FNYEAQ. The CDR3 numbers 14 residues from cysteine through phenylalanine. Only the CDR3 portion is preserved as DNA: 42 bases, with reading frame beginning at the first base.